The sequence of this T cell receptor (beta chain) was determined in a study of persistence of HIV-infected CD4 T cells. Study-wide context: Up to roughly 180 mL blood was drawn at multiple time points; two donors had single-time leukapheresis. The study, taken as a whole, reports: TCR analyses could not target the rare provirus-carrying CMV-responding cells.

Cells were stimulated nonspecifically with anti-CD3/anti-CD28 magnetic beads. Sorting of responding CD4+ T cells relied on upregulated CD40 ligand together with CD69. Suppressive ART was started during chronic HIV-1 infection in these adults. This was the immunoSEQ version 4 assay in survey mode. The assay was immunoSEQ multiplex PCR, and TCRdb's table has in-frame clones only and misses some. This table holds about 37,000 clones, approximately 86% found once. For this clone: The antigen is undetermined.

The sample in question was CD4+ T cells sorted from PBMCs after approximately 20-hour stimulation, obtained from a patient who received antiretroviral therapy. The receptor's source is an adult man with HIV who was CMV-seropositive.

CDR3 in amino acids: CASSRTGGTQYF. CDR3 nucleotide sequence: TGTGCCAGCAGCCGTACAGGGGGCACGCAGTATTTT. The chain uses TRBV7-2 and TRBJ2-3; 9 nucleotides agree with TRBD1. This CDR3 has 12 amino acids. Germline CDR1 reads SGHTA; CDR2 reads FQGNSA. V dropped 5 bases and J dropped 9; count of bases not matched to a gene: 3.